Sequencing of this T cell receptor (beta chain) was carried out in a study of human T cells and chemical hapten exposure. Findings and limits, study-wide: Expanded TCRs created a significantly greater count of big CDR3 similarity clusters than controls did.

Time point specified: patch test 1, 2 weeks after DPC sensitization. The treatment here: therapeutic diphenylcyclopropenone sensitization with weekly scalp DPC. Authors' data handling: Sequenced samples showed a median of approximately 96,000 TCRs each, with counts running from roughly 23,000 to 700,000. TCRdb independently ran MiXCR on the RACE reads; one entry per CDR3 protein. The V and J calls come from TCRdb's annotation, not from the publication. The table records about 340,000 distinct CDR3 sequences, roughly 6.9% of them present only once. This clonotype was recorded many times. No antigen is known for it. CDR3 length equals 14 residues. Trimming pared 5 bases from V and 5 bases from J, leaving 15 bases between.

The TCR originated in a young woman with alopecia areata. Some clones in this sample may be carry-over from other donors' samples. This material consisted of whole blood, taken in connection with sensitization to the hapten diphenylcyclopropenone (DPC). The chain combines TRBV12-3 or TRBV12-4 with TRBJ2-5, with D uncertain. CDR3 loop: CASSPLTGGETQYF. CDR3 DNA: TGTGCCAGCAGTCCCTTGACGGGTGGGGAGACCCAGTACTTC.